This T cell receptor beta chain came from a study of cytomegalovirus exposure and HLA in healthy donors. Study results and limitations: HLA allele associations emerged for some 16,000 TCR beta sequences in a later analysis, at 0.05 false discovery rate. V segments that were indistinguishable, TRBV6-2 and TRBV6-3 among them, were omitted from analysis. Upon later analysis, HLA-associated TCR beta chains proved more clonally expanded than other, equally common chains.

PCR amplification relied on 60 Vbeta primers (plus 13 Jbeta primers). Sequencing used immunoSEQ multiplex PCR; TCRdb keeps in-frame clones, though not all of them. This table has some 160,000 clones, around 79% appearing once. Concerning this clone itself: Its specificity is not known.

The CDR3 covers 13 residues. V lost 5 bases and J 5 bases, leaving 11 bases between the germline ends. Germline V gene sequence: CDR1 MDHEN, CDR2 SYDVKM. The V and J genes are TRBV28 and TRBJ2-3; D might be TRBD2 (5 bases). Sequenced sample: PBMCs. This clonotype originated in a woman aged 40 to 50 in good health and CMV-seronegative. In DNA, the CDR3 is TGTGCCAGCAGTCCCAGCGGAGGAGATACGCAGTATTTT. Translated: CASSPSGGDTQYF. Drawing the rest from reference TRBV28 and TRBJ2-3, the complete variable domain is DVKVTQSSRYLVKRTGEKVFLECVQDMDHENMFWYRQDPGLGLRLIYFSYDVKMKEKGDIPEGYSVSREKKERFSLILESASTNQTSMYLCASSPSGGDTQYFGPGTRLTVL.